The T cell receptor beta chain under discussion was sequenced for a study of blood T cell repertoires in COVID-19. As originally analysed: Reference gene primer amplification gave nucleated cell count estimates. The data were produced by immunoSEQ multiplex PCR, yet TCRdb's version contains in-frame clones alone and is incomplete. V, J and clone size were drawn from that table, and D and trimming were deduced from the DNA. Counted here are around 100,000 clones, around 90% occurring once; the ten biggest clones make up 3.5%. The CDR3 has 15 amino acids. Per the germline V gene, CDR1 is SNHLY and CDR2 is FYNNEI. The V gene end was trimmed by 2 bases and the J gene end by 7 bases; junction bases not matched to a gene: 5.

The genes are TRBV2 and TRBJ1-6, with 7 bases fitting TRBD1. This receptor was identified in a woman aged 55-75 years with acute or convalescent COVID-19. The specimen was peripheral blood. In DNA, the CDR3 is TGTGCCAGCAGTGAAACAAGGGACAGAAATTCACCCCTCCACTTT. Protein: CASSETRDRNSPLHF.